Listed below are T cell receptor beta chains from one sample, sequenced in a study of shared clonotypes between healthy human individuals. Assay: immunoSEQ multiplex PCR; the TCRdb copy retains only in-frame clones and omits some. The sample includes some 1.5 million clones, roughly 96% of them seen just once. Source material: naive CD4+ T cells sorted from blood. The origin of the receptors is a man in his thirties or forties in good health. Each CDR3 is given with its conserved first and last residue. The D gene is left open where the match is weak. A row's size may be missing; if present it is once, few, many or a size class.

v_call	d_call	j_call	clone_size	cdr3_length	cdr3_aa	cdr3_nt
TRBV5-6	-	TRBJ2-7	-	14	CASSLWPGDYEQYF	TGTGCCAGCAGCTTGTGGCCCGGGGACTACGAGCAGTACTTC
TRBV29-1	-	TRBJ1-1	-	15	CSVGGSGNFNAEAFF	TGCAGCGTTGGGGGTAGCGGGAACTTCAACGCTGAAGCTTTCTTT
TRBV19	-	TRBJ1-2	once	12	CASSHGGGGYTF	TGTGCCAGTAGTCATGGGGGAGGCGGCTACACCTTC
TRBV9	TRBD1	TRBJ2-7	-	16	CASSVAGTGGVYEQYF	TGTGCCAGCAGCGTCGCCGGGACAGGGGGTGTGTACGAGCAGTACTTC
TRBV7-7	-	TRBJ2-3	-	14	CASSLGLGTDTQYF	TGTGCTAGCAGCTTAGGGCTGGGCACAGATACGCAGTATTTT
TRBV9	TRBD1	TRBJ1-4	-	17	CASSARQGSPTNEKLFF	TGTGCCAGCAGCGCCAGACAGGGATCCCCAACTAATGAAAAACTGTTTTTT
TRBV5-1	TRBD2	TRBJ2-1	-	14	CASSSGLAGREQFF	TGCGCCAGCAGCTCGGGACTAGCCGGTCGTGAGCAGTTCTTC
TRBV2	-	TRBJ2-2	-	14	CASRRTANTGELFF	TGTGCCAGCAGGAGGACAGCGAACACCGGGGAGCTGTTTTTT
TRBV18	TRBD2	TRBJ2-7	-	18	CASSPASGTSGRMSEQYF	TGTGCCAGCTCACCAGCCTCCGGGACTAGCGGGAGAATGAGTGAGCAGTACTTC
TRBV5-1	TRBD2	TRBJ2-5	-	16	CASSLGGTSPEETQYF	TGCGCCAGCAGCTTGGGAGGGACTAGTCCCGAGGAGACCCAGTACTTC